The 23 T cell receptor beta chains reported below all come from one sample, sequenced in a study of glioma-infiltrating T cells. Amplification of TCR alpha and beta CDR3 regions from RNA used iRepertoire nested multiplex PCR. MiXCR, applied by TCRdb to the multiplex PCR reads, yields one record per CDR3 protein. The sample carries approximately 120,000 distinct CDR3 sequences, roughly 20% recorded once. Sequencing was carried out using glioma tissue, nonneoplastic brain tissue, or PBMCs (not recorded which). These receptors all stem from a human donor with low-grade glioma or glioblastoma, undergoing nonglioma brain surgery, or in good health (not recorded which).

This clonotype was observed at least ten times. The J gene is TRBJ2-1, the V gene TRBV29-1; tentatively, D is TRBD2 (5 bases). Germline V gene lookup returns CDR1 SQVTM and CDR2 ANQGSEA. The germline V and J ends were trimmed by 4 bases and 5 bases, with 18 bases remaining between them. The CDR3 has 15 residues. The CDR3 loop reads CSVVPSYSRDNEQFF. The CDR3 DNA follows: TGCAGCGTTGTTCCTAGCTACTCCCGGGACAATGAGCAGTTCTTC.

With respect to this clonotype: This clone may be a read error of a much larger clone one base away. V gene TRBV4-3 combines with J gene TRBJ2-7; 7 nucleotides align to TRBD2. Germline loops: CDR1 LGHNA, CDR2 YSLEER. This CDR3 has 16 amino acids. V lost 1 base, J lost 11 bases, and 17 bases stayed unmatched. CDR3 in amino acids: CASSQGASGRVGEEYF. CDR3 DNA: TGCGCCAGCAGCCAAGGTGCTAGCGGCCGGGTGGGAGAGGAGTACTTC.

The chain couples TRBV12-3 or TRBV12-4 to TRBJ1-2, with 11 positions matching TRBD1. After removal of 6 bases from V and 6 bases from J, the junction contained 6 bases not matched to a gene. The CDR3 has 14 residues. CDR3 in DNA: TGTGCCAGCAGGGGGACAGGGGGGCGTGATGGCTACACCTTC. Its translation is CASRGTGGRDGYTF.

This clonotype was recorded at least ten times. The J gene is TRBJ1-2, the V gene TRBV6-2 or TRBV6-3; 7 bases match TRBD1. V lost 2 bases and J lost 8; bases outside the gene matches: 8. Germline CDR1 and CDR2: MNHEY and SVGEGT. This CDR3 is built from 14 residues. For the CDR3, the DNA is TGTGCCAGCAGTTACACTGGGGACAGAGGCGGCTACACCTTC. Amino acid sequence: CASSYTGDRGGYTF.

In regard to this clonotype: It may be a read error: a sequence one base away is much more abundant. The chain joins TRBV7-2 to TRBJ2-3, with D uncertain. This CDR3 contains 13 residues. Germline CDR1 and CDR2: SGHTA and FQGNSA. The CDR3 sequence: CASGLKYTDTQYF. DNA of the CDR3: TGTGCCAGCGGCTTAAAGTACACAGATACGCAGTATTTT.

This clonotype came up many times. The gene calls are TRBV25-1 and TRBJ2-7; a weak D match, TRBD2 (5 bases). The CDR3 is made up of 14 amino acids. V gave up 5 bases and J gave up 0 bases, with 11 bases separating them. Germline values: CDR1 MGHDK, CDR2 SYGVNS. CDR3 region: CASSQSGGSYEQYF. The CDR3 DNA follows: TGTGCCAGCAGTCAGAGCGGTGGCTCCTACGAGCAGTACTTC.

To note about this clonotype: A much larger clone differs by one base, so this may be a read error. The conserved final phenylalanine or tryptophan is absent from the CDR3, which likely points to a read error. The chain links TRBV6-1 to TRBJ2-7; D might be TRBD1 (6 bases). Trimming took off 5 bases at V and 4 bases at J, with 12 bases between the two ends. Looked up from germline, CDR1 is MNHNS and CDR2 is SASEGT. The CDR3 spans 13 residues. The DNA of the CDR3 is TGTGCCAGCAGTCCGGGACATCTGTACGAGCAGTACCTC. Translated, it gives CASSPGHLYEQYL.

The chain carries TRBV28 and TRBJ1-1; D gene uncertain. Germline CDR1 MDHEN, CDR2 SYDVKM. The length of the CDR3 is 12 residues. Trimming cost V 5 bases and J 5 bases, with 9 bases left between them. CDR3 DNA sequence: TGTGCCAGCAGTCCCGCGAAGACTGAAGCTTTCTTT. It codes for CASSPAKTEAFF. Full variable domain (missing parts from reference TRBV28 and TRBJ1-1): DVKVTQSSRYLVKRTGEKVFLECVQDMDHENMFWYRQDPGLGLRLIYFSYDVKMKEKGDIPEGYSVSREKKERFSLILESASTNQTSMYLCASSPAKTEAFFGQGTRLTVV.

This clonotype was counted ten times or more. CDR3 residues: CASSIEISTDTQYF. The DNA of the CDR3 is TGTGCCAGTAGTATCGAAATTAGCACAGATACGCAGTATTTT. J is TRBJ2-3 and V is TRBV19; D gene unclear. The germline V gene has CDR1 LNHDA and CDR2 SQIVND (reference sequence). CDR3 length: 14 amino acids. Trimming took off 3 bases at V and 0 bases at J, with 7 bases between the two ends.

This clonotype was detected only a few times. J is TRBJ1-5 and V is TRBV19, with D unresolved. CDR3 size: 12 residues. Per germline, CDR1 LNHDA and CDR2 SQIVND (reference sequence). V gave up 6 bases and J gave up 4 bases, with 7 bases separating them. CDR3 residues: CASRLGNQPQHF. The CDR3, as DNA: TGTGCCAGTAGACTGGGGAATCAGCCCCAGCATTTT.

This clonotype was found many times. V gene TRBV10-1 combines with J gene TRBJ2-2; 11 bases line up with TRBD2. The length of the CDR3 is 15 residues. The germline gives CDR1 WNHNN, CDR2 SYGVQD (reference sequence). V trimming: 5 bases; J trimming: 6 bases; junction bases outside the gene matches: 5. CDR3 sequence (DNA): TGCGCCAGCAGTCCCATAGCGGGAGGGCCCGGGGAGCTGTTTTTT. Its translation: CASSPIAGGPGELFF.

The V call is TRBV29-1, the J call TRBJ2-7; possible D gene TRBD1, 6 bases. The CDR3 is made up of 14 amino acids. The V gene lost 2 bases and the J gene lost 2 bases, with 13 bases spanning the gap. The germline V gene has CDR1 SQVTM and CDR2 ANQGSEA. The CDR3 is CSVETGAGAYEQYF. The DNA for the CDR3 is TGCAGCGTTGAAACGGGCGCAGGGGCCTACGAGCAGTACTTC.

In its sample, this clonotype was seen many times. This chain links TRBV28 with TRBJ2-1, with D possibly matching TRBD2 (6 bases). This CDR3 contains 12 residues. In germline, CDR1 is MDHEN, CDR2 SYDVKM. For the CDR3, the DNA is TGTGCTTCCGGGACTCTCCTAAATGAGCAGTTCTTC. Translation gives CASGTLLNEQFF.

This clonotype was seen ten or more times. The CDR3 spells CASLTRYGDLPEYEQYF. In DNA, the CDR3 is TGTGCCAGCCTTACGCGATATGGGGACCTTCCTGAGTACGAGCAGTACTTC. The J gene is TRBJ2-7, the V gene TRBV27, with D perhaps given as TRBD1 or TRBD2 (5 bases each). Trimming cost V 8 bases and J 4 bases, with 27 bases left between them. CDR1 is MNHEY, CDR2 SMNVEV, per germline (reference sequence). The length of the CDR3 is 17 residues.

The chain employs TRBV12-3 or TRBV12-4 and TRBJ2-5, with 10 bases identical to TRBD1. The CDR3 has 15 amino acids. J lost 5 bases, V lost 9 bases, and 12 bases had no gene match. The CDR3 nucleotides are TGTGCCAGTAGGGGACAGGGGTCAGGGTGGGAGACCCAGTACTTC. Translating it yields CASRGQGSGWETQYF.

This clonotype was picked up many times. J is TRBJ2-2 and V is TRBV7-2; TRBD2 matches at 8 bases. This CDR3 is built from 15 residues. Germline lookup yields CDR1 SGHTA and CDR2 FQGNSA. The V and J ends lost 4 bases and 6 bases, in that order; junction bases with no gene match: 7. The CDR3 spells CASSSGLARPGELFF. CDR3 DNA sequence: TGTGCCAGCAGCTCCGGACTAGCTCGGCCCGGGGAGCTGTTTTTT.

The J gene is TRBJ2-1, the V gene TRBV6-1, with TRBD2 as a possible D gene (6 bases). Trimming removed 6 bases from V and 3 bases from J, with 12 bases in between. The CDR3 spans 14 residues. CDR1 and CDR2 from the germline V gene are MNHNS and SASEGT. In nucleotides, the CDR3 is TGTGCCAGCAGCTCGACGGGGGTCTACAATGAGCAGTTCTTC. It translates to CASSSTGVYNEQFF.

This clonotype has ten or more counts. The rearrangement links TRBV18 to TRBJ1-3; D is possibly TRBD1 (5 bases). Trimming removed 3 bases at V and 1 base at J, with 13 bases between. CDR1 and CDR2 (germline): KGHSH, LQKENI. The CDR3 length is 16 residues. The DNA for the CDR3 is TGTGCCAGCTCACCGTTTGACAGTTCATCTGGAAACACCATATATTTT. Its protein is CASSPFDSSSGNTIYF.

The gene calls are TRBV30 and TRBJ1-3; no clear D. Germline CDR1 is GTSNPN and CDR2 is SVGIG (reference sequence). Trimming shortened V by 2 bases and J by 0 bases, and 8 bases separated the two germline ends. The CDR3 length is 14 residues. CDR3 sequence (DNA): TGTGCCTGGAGTCCCTATTCCTCTGGAAACACCATATATTTT. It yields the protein CAWSPYSSGNTIYF.

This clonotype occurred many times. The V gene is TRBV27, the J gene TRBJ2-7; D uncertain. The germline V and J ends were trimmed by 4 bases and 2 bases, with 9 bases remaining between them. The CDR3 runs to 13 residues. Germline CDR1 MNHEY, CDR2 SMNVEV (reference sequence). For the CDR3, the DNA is TGTGCCAGCAGTTCGATCAACACCTACGAGCAGTACTTC. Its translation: CASSSINTYEQYF.

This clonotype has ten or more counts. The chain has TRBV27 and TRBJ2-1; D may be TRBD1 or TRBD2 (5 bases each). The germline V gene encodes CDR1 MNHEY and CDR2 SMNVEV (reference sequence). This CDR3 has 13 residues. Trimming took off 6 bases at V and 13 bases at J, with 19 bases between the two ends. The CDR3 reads CASSVAIPGPQFF. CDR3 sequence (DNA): TGTGCCAGCAGCGTAGCCATCCCGGGACCACAGTTCTTC.

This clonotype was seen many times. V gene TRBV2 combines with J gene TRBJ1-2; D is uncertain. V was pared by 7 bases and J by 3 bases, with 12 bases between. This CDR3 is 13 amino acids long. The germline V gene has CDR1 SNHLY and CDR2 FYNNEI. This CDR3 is CASIRPPDYGYTF. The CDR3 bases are TGTGCCAGCATCCGACCCCCCGACTATGGCTACACCTTC.

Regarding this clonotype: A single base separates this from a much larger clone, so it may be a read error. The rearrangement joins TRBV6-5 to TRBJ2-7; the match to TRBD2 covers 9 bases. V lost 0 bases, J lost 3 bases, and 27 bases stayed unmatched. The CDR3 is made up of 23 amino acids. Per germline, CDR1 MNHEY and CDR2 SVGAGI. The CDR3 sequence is CASSYSILGFGGRAGVRYYEQYF. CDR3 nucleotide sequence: TGTGCCAGCAGTTACTCGATATTGGGCTTTGGCGGGAGGGCCGGGGTTCGTTACTACGAGCAGTACTTC.